The next 21 T cell receptor beta chains were all read from a single sample in a study of STAT3 mutations in large granular lymphocyte leukemia. General study points: Every T-cell large granular lymphocyte leukemia patient had at least one immunodominant TCR beta clonotype.

Only in-frame clones appear in the TCRdb table, and some are missing; sequencing was by immunoSEQ multiplex PCR. The profile shows 40,000 to 50,000 clones, about 81% of them singletons. Their antigen targets remain unknown. The source material was PBMCs. The receptors shown here come from a human donor with T large granular lymphocyte leukemia. Some clones in this sample may be carry-over from other donors' samples.

V and J are TRBV6-5 and TRBJ1-2; 8 positions agree with TRBD1. V was pared by 6 bases and J by 4 bases, with 7 bases of the junction left unmatched. This CDR3 has 14 amino acids. The germline V gene encodes CDR1 MNHEY and CDR2 SVGAGI. CDR3 sequence reads: CASRRTGKGYGYTF. The CDR3 DNA sequence: TGTGCCAGCAGGAGGACAGGGAAAGGCTATGGCTACACCTTC.

About this clone: The sample contains more than one DNA sequence encoding this CDR3. The genes are TRBV18 and TRBJ2-1; the D gene is possibly TRBD2 (6 bases). V shed 3 bases and J shed 8 bases, with 8 bases lying between them. The V gene's germline CDR1 is KGHSH and CDR2 LQKENI. The length of the CDR3 is 12 residues. DNA of the CDR3: TGTGCCAGCTCACCCGGCGGGGATGAGCAGTTCTTC. This translates into CASSPGGDEQFF. The entire variable domain, with the rest obtained from reference TRBV18 and TRBJ2-1, is as follows: NAGVMQNPRHLVRRRGQEARLRCSPMKGHSHVYWYRQLPEEGLKFMVYLQKENIIDESGMPKERFSAEFPKEGPSILRIQQVVRGDSAAYFCASSPGGDEQFFGPGTRLTVL.

V usage is TRBV5-1 and J usage is TRBJ2-1; 13 positions agree with TRBD2. Losses at the gene ends were 3 bases for V and 6 bases for J; bases not matched to a gene: 9. The germline gives CDR1 SGHRS, CDR2 YFSETQ. The CDR3 runs 17 residues. This CDR3 is CASSSKLAGGPTNEQFF. DNA of the CDR3: TGCGCCAGCAGCTCCAAACTAGCGGGGGGGCCCACCAATGAGCAGTTCTTC. The full variable domain, in which reference TRBV5-1 and TRBJ2-1 provide the parts outside the CDR3, is KAGVTQTPRYLIKTRGQQVTLSCSPISGHRSVSWYQQTPGQGLQFLFEYFSETQRNKGNFPGRFSGRQFSNSRSEMNVSTLELGDSALYLCASSSKLAGGPTNEQFFGPGTRLTVL.

The chain couples TRBV18 to TRBJ1-3; tentative D call: TRBD1 (5 bases). The ends were cut back, 3 bases at V and 2 bases at J, with 11 bases in the middle. CDR1 is KGHSH, CDR2 LQKENI, per germline. This CDR3 is built from 15 residues. The CDR3 protein is CASSPGGGAGNTIYF. CDR3 bases: TGTGCCAGCTCACCCGGGGGAGGCGCTGGAAACACCATATATTTT.

The chain links TRBV4-1 to TRBJ1-4; 10 nucleotides agree with TRBD1. The length of the CDR3 is 16 residues. Germline V lookup: CDR1 MGHRA, CDR2 YSYEKL. V trimming: 1 base; J trimming: 3 bases; junction bases outside the gene matches: 2. This CDR3 is CASSQAGTGANEKLFF. DNA of the CDR3: TGCGCCAGCAGCCAAGCTGGGACAGGGGCTAATGAAAAACTGTTTTTT.

The genes are TRBV7-9 and TRBJ1-1; no clear D gene. The CDR3 sequence is 12 residues long. The V gene lost 2 bases and the J gene lost 5 bases, with 6 bases spanning the gap. Germline CDR1 reads SEHNR; CDR2 reads FQNEAQ (reference sequence). CDR3 sequence: CASSLRGTEAFF. In nucleotides, the CDR3 is TGTGCCAGCAGCTTACGGGGAACTGAAGCTTTCTTT.

This clone showed up just once. The J gene is TRBJ1-4, the V gene TRBV30, with D uncertain. Trimming left V 4 bases short and J 7 bases short, with 7 bases between. The germline CDR1 and CDR2 sequences are GTSNPN and SVGIG (reference sequence). This CDR3 has 11 residues. The CDR3 nucleotides read TGTGCCTGGACGGGTGGTGAAAAACTGTTTTTT. It specifies CAWTGGEKLFF.

V usage is TRBV15 and J usage is TRBJ1-5, with D perhaps matching TRBD1 (6 bases). CDR3 size: 15 residues. Trimming stripped 0 bases from V and 4 bases from J, with 10 bases between. Germline CDR1 is LNHNV and CDR2 is YYDKDF (reference sequence). Here the CDR3 reads CATSRDGQGNQPQHF. The CDR3 DNA sequence: TGTGCCACCAGCAGAGACGGCCAGGGGAATCAGCCCCAGCATTTT.

The chain joins TRBV6-4 to TRBJ2-1; 9 bases align to TRBD2. From germline, CDR1 is MRHNA and CDR2 SNTAGT. Trimming at V came to 2 bases and at J to 5 bases, leaving 4 bases not matched to a gene. The CDR3 is 15 residues long. The CDR3 spells CASSDGLAGHNEQFF. CDR3 bases: TGTGCCAGCAGTGACGGGCTAGCGGGGCACAATGAGCAGTTCTTC.

The chain links TRBV30 to TRBJ1-6; no definite D call. V was cut by 1 base and J by 7 bases, with 5 bases left in between. CDR3 length: 12 amino acids. In germline, CDR1 is GTSNPN, CDR2 SVGIG (reference sequence). The DNA for the CDR3 is TGTGCCTGGAGTGAGGGAAATTCACCCCTCCACTTT. It specifies CAWSEGNSPLHF.

The V gene is TRBV12-5, the J gene TRBJ2-1; 13 bases fit TRBD2. Losses at the gene ends were 5 bases for V and 9 bases for J; bases not matched to a gene: 10. CDR1 is LGHNT, CDR2 FRNRAP, per germline. The CDR3 loop spans 16 amino acids. The CDR3 nucleotides are TGTGCTAGTGGTCTCGGACTAGCGGGGGTACAATCTGAGCAGTTCTTC. Translated, it gives CASGLGLAGVQSEQFF.

The chain carries TRBV5-1 and TRBJ1-1; 7 bases are shared with TRBD1. Germline V gene data show CDR1 as SGHRS and CDR2 as YFSETQ. The CDR3 loop spans 15 amino acids. Trimming cost V 4 bases and J 3 bases; bases outside gene matches: 9. The chain's CDR3 is CASSAQGTIDTEAFF. The DNA of the CDR3 is TGCGCCAGCAGCGCACAGGGGACAATAGACACTGAAGCTTTCTTT. The complete variable domain, with remaining parts taken from reference TRBV5-1 and TRBJ1-1, reads KAGVTQTPRYLIKTRGQQVTLSCSPISGHRSVSWYQQTPGQGLQFLFEYFSETQRNKGNFPGRFSGRQFSNSRSEMNVSTLELGDSALYLCASSAQGTIDTEAFFGQGTRLTVV.

The genes are TRBV2 and TRBJ2-5, with D maybe TRBD2 (5 bases). Trimming took off 8 bases at V and 1 base at J, with 11 bases between the two ends. Germline loops: CDR1 SNHLY, CDR2 FYNNEI. The CDR3 covers 13 residues. The CDR3: CASLGEIQETQYF. The CDR3 bases are TGTGCCAGCTTGGGAGAAATCCAAGAGACCCAGTACTTC.

The rearrangement uses TRBV9 and TRBJ2-7, with 9 bases matching TRBD2. V was pared by 3 bases and J by 6 bases, with 16 bases of the junction left unmatched. The CDR3 extends over 17 amino acids. In germline, CDR1 is SGDLS, CDR2 YYNGEE. Written as DNA, the CDR3 is TGTGCCAGCAGCGAGCCCATCGGCGGGGGGGCCTTCGGCGAGCAGTACTTC. Its translation is CASSEPIGGGAFGEQYF.

The rearrangement links TRBV27 to TRBJ1-2; 7 positions agree with TRBD1. This CDR3 is 14 amino acids long. The germline gives CDR1 MNHEY, CDR2 SMNVEV (reference sequence). V lost 4 bases to trimming and J lost 4 bases; unmatched junction nucleotides: 6. The CDR3 is CASSSRTGAYGYTF. The CDR3 nucleotides read TGTGCCAGCAGTTCCCGGACAGGAGCCTATGGCTACACCTTC.

The chain is built from TRBV27 and TRBJ2-5; 15 positions match TRBD2. V was pared by 6 bases and J by 5 bases, with 4 bases of the junction left unmatched. Germline V gene data show CDR1 as MNHEY and CDR2 as SMNVEV (reference sequence). This CDR3 is built from 15 residues. The CDR3 DNA reads TGTGCCAGCAGCTGGGGGACTAGCGGGAGGGAGACCCAGTACTTC. Its protein product is CASSWGTSGRETQYF.

This clone was seen only once. The chain uses TRBV5-8 and TRBJ1-1; tentative D call: TRBD1 (5 bases). Trimming left V 2 bases short and J 7 bases short, with 15 bases between. CDR1 is SGHTS, CDR2 YDEGEE, per germline. The CDR3 has 14 amino acids. CDR3 protein: CASSFPFRGGEAFF. CDR3 bases: TGTGCCAGCAGCTTCCCTTTTCGGGGGGGTGAAGCTTTCTTT.

The table lists this clone with a count of one. J is TRBJ1-3 and V is TRBV13; possibly TRBD1 for D (5 bases). Trimming stripped 3 bases from V and 3 bases from J, with 12 bases between. CDR3 length: 15 residues. CDR1 is PRHDT, CDR2 FYEKMQ, per germline (reference sequence). The CDR3 region is CASSFRGDRGNTIYF. The DNA for the CDR3 is TGTGCCAGCAGCTTCCGGGGCGATCGTGGAAACACCATATATTTT. Looking up the rest from reference TRBV13 and TRBJ1-3 gives the full variable domain: AAGVIQSPRHLIKEKRETATLKCYPIPRHDTVYWYQQGPGQDPQFLISFYEKMQSDKGSIPDRFSAQQFSDYHSELNMSSLELGDSALYFCASSFRGDRGNTIYFGEGSWLTVV.

CDR3 nucleotide sequence: TGTGCCAGCAGCCCCGGACCCGTGAATGAGCAGTTCTTC. As protein: CASSPGPVNEQFF. The chain recombines TRBV14 with TRBJ2-1, with D uncertain. This CDR3 region has 13 residues. Germline V gene sequence: CDR1 SGHDN, CDR2 FVKESK. V lost 4 bases and J 7 bases, leaving 11 bases between the germline ends.

The rearrangement links TRBV9 to TRBJ2-7, with 8 bases that match TRBD1. There are 15 residues in the CDR3. The J segment lost 3 bases and the V segment lost 3 bases, leaving 8 bases of the junction unmatched. Germline V CDR1 and CDR2: SGDLS, YYNGEE. CDR3 residues: CASSAGTGSGYEQYF. DNA for the CDR3: TGTGCCAGCAGCGCCGGGACAGGCAGTGGCTACGAGCAGTACTTC.

The J gene is TRBJ1-2, the V gene TRBV19; D is undetermined. Germline V CDR1 and CDR2: LNHDA, SQIVND (reference sequence). Trimming took off 3 bases at V and 6 bases at J, with 8 bases between the two ends. The CDR3 loop spans 12 amino acids. Here the CDR3 reads CASSIWGDGYTF. CDR3 in DNA: TGTGCCAGTAGTATTTGGGGAGATGGCTACACCTTC.